The T cell receptor beta chain described here comes from a study of T-cell reconstitution after alpha-beta-depleted transplantation in children. The germline CDR1 and CDR2 sequences are SGHRS and YFSETQ. The length of the CDR3 is 13 residues. The ends lost 5 bases at V and 5 bases at J; junction bases unmatched: 7. As it was prepared, the TCRbeta library received unique molecular identifiers. In TCRdb, the PCR reads were re-called with MiXCR into one record per CDR3 protein. Of some 340,000 distinct CDR3 sequences in the sample, 10% were seen once. Only a few counts were recorded for this clonotype. Sequenced here: PBMCs from the stem cell graft donor, sampled from the stem cell graft. The source of this sequence is a human donor who donated a stem cell graft to a child with acute lymphoblastic leukemia. This rearrangement joins TRBV5-1 to TRBJ2-7, with 7 bases that match TRBD1. The CDR3 DNA reads as TGCGCCAGCAGGGAGACAGGGAGTAACGAGCAGTACTTC. Translating it yields CASRETGSNEQYF.